In its sample, the clone carrying this TCR beta chain was seen many times. Antigen: not known. This specimen comes from a study of spatial heterogeneity in lung cancer. Study results and limitations: Expanded intratumoral alpha and beta TCR counts tracked tumor mutation counts.

The CDR3 runs to 17 residues. The ends were cut back, 5 bases at V and 0 bases at J, with 17 bases in the middle. Germline V gives CDR1 SGHTA, CDR2 FQGTGA. TCRdb independently ran MiXCR on the 5' RACE reads; one entry per CDR3 protein. The sample shows over 10,000 distinct CDR3 sequences, about 5% of them seen only once. The time point is: sample taken at primary tumor resection. Sequencing was performed on whole RNA extracted from tumor and nontumor lung tissue, or from frozen PBMC, and the material was left unsorted. The source is a male donor with early-stage non-small cell lung cancer. The chain employs TRBV7-3 and TRBJ2-1, with D possibly matching TRBD2 (6 bases). The specimen was lung tumor tissue, collected at surgery. The CDR3 sequence: CASSPGRGRTSYNEQFF. CDR3 DNA sequence: TGTGCCAGCAGCCCCGGCCGTGGGAGGACCTCCTACAATGAGCAGTTCTTC.